A selection of T cell receptor beta chains follows, all from one sample in a study of blood T cell repertoires in COVID-19. Sequenced by immunoSEQ multiplex PCR; TCRdb stores in-frame clones only, minus some. This table has some 260,000 clones, approximately 85% appearing once. The specimen was peripheral blood. These receptors all stem from a human donor in a cohort sampled during active COVID-19. Both conserved end residues are part of each CDR3. A D gene is named only where the DNA matches it firmly. The listing skips clone size in some rows; elsewhere it reads once, few, many or a size class.

d_gene	v_gene	j_gene	len	abundance	CDR3nt	CDR3aa
.	TRBV11-2	TRBJ2-7	16	.	TGTGCCAGCAGCTTAGGGCCCCCCGGGAGCGCCTACGAGCAGTACTTC	CASSLGPPGSAYEQYF
TRBD2	TRBV3-1/TRBV3-2	TRBJ2-7	17	.	TGTGCCAGCAGCCAGGGTCGGACTAGCGGGGGGGGAAGCGAGCAGTACTTC	CASSQGRTSGGGSEQYF
.	TRBV19	TRBJ1-1	13	once	TGTGCCAGTAGTACCACAGTGAACACTGAAGCTTTCTTT	CASSTTVNTEAFF
.	TRBV28	TRBJ1-5	13	.	TGTGCCATAAACAGGGATAGCAATCAGCCCCAGCATTTT	CAINRDSNQPQHF
TRBD1	TRBV10-3	TRBJ1-1	13	once	TGTGCCATCAGCCGGGACAGGCCCACTGAAGCTTTCTTT	CAISRDRPTEAFF
.	TRBV12-3/TRBV12-4	TRBJ2-7	12	.	TGTGCCAGCAGCCCCGATTTCGGGGAGCAGTACTTC	CASSPDFGEQYF
TRBD1	TRBV7-9	TRBJ2-1	15	.	TGTGCCAGCAGCTTAGTCCCCAGGGGGTACAATGAGCAGTTCTTC	CASSLVPRGYNEQFF
TRBD1	TRBV27	TRBJ2-7	18	few	TGTGCCAGCAGCAGGGACAGGGGTGTTTATCGCGGGTACCACGAGCAGTACTTC	CASSRDRGVYRGYHEQYF
TRBD2	TRBV2	TRBJ2-1	18	.	TGTGCCAGCGCGATGATGACTAGCGGGGGAAGCTCCTACAATGAGCAGTTCTTC	CASAMMTSGGSSYNEQFF
.	TRBV6-6	TRBJ2-1	12	few	TGTGCCAGCAGTTACTTAACAAATGAGCAGTTCTTC	CASSYLTNEQFF
.	TRBV30	TRBJ1-1	14	.	TGTGCCTCGAGGACAGTGAACATGAACACTGAAGCTTTCTTT	CASRTVNMNTEAFF
.	TRBV10-1	TRBJ2-2	14	.	TGCGCCAGCAGCGCGGGACCCGGGGGCGGGGAGCTGTTTTTT	CASSAGPGGGELFF
.	TRBV3-1/TRBV3-2	TRBJ2-7	15	.	TGTGCCAGCAGCCAAGACGGTACGGGGGCCTACGAGCAGTACTTC	CASSQDGTGAYEQYF
.	TRBV2	TRBJ2-3	13	.	TGTGCCCCGAGGAAGGGGAGCACAGATACGCAGTATTTT	CAPRKGSTDTQYF
TRBD1	TRBV7-2	TRBJ2-7	15	.	TGTGCCAGCAGCTTAGGGGACAGGGCAACCTACGAGCAGTACTTC	CASSLGDRATYEQYF
TRBD2	TRBV6-5	TRBJ2-7	13	.	TGTGCCAGCAGTTATCCCGGGACTAGATATCAGTACTTC	CASSYPGTRYQYF
.	TRBV16	TRBJ1-2	13	.	TGTGCCAGCAGCCAGCGGACTCAGTATGGCTACACCTTC	CASSQRTQYGYTF
.	TRBV6-2/TRBV6-3	TRBJ1-1	18	.	TGTGCCAGCAGTTACCCCCCCTCAATTAGGCGCCCGGGCACTGAAGCTTTCTTT	CASSYPPSIRRPGTEAFF
.	TRBV28	TRBJ1-1	13	.	TGTGCCAGCAGACGCGGACAAGGGTTTGAAGCTTTCTTT	CASRRGQGFEAFF
TRBD1	TRBV4-1	TRBJ2-5	16	.	TGCGCCAGCAGCCAAGTTCGGACAGGGGGAACAGAGACCCAGTACTTC	CASSQVRTGGTETQYF